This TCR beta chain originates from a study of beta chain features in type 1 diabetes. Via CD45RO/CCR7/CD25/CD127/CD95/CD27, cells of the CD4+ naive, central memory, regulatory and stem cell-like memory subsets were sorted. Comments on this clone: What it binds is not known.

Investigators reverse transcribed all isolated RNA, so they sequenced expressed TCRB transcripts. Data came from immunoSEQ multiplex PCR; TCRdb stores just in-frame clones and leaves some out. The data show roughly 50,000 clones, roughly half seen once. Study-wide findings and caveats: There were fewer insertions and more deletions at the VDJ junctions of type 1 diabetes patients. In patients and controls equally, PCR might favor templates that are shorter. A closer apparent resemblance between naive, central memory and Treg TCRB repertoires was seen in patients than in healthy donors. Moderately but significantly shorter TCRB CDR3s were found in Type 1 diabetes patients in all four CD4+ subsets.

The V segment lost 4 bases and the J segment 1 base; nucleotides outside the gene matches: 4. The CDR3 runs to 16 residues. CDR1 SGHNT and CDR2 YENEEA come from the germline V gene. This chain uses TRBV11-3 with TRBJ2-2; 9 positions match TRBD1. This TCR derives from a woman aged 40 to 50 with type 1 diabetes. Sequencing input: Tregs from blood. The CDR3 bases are TGTGCCAGCAGCTCGAACAGGGGGCTGAACACCGGGGAGCTGTTTTTT. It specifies CASSSNRGLNTGELFF.